A selection of T cell receptor beta chains follows, all from one sample in a study of blood T cell repertoires in COVID-19. Method: immunoSEQ multiplex PCR; TCRdb's copy keeps in-frame clones and lacks some. The table lists 65,000 to 90,000 clones, around 86% of them singletons. What was sequenced was peripheral blood. The receptors derive from a woman aged 18 to 35 with acute or convalescent COVID-19. Each CDR3 is given with its conserved first and last residue. Each record gives: CDR3 DNA, CDR3 protein, D gene, J gene, V gene. D genes are given only for firm matches.

TGTGCCAGCTCACCACCCCAGGGAGGGCACCCCAATGAGCAGTTCTTC,CASSPPQGGHPNEQFF,TRBD2,TRBJ2-1,TRBV18
TGCGCCAGCAGTTATGGGACAGGGCCCTACGAGCAGTACTTC,CASSYGTGPYEQYF,TRBD1,TRBJ2-7,TRBV5-1
TGTGCCCCCTCACCCCAGTCGGGGTACTATGGCTACACCTTC,CAPSPQSGYYGYTF,NA,TRBJ1-2,TRBV19
TGTGCCTCTACAGGGGAAACTGGAAACACCATATATTTT,CASTGETGNTIYF,TRBD1,TRBJ1-3,TRBV30
TGTGCCAGCACCATCGGAGTATATGGCTACACCTTC,CASTIGVYGYTF,NA,TRBJ1-2,TRBV2
TGTGCCAGCAGCCCGACTAGCGGGAGGTGGAATGAGCAGTTCTTC,CASSPTSGRWNEQFF,TRBD2,TRBJ2-1,TRBV2
TGCGCCAGCAGGTATGGGGGGGACTACGAGCAGTACTTC,CASRYGGDYEQYF,TRBD2,TRBJ2-7,TRBV5-1
TGTGCCAGCAGCAGATCATCCGGGACAGGGAGTACACCCCTCCACTTT,CASSRSSGTGSTPLHF,NA,TRBJ1-6,TRBV21-1
TGTGCCAGCAGTGCCACAGGGGGTGGCTACGAGCAGTACTTC,CASSATGGGYEQYF,TRBD1,TRBJ2-7,TRBV2
TGCGCCAGCAGCTTCTACGGGAGGGGGACTAATGAAAAACTGTTTTTT,CASSFYGRGTNEKLFF,NA,TRBJ1-4,TRBV5-1
TGCGCCAGCAGCATAGACAGGGGATATACTGAAGCTTTCTTT,CASSIDRGYTEAFF,TRBD1,TRBJ1-1,TRBV5-1
TGCAGTGCTGGCAAAGACAGGGGGATCTTC,CSAGKDRGIF,TRBD1,TRBJ1-2,TRBV20-1
TGTGCCAGCAGTACACTAACCGGATACAATGAGCAGTTCTTC,CASSTLTGYNEQFF,NA,TRBJ2-1,TRBV11-2
TGCAGCGTCGCAGGACTAGCGGGGGGTTACGAGCAGTACTTC,CSVAGLAGGYEQYF,TRBD2,TRBJ2-7,TRBV29-1